The entry that follows covers one TCR beta chain sequence. What it binds is not known. Libraries were prepared by immunoSEQ multiplex PCR; TCRdb keeps only in-frame clonotypes and omits some of them. Of tens of thousands of clones in the sample, around nine tenths were seen once. This sample is part of a study of T cell clones after liver transplantation. Study at large: TCRbeta sequencing after a pre-transplant mixed lymphocyte reaction identified graft-donor-reactive clones, later tracked in post-transplant blood. Without induction therapy, subjects received standard immunosuppression until 12-24 months post-transplant.

Study-level points and caveats: In two subjects, few donor cells limited the measurable donor-reactive repertoire. Donor-reactive sequences fell more than third party-reactive ones, suggesting partial deletion.

Germline assignment: CDR1 MDHEN and CDR2 SYDVKM. CDR3 length: 15 amino acids. Germline trimming cut 6 bases from V and 7 bases from J; bases unmatched to any gene: 8. The starting material was CD4+ T cells from blood, obtained before liver transplant. The V call is TRBV28, the J call TRBJ2-1; 11 nucleotides line up with TRBD2. The receptor was derived from a human donor who received a liver transplant. The CDR3 nucleotides read TGTGCCAGCAGATCACTAGCGGGAGTTGTAAATGAGCAGTTCTTC. Translation gives CASRSLAGVVNEQFF. The full variable domain, its missing parts supplied by reference TRBV28 and TRBJ2-1, is DVKVTQSSRYLVKRTGEKVFLECVQDMDHENMFWYRQDPGLGLRLIYFSYDVKMKEKGDIPEGYSVSREKKERFSLILESASTNQTSMYLCASRSLAGVVNEQFFGPGTRLTVL.